The 12 T cell receptor beta chains listed next were all sequenced from one sample in a study of cytomegalovirus exposure and HLA in healthy donors. PCR amplification relied on 60 Vbeta primers (plus 13 Jbeta primers). Generated by immunoSEQ multiplex PCR, the TCRdb table keeps only in-frame clones and is missing some. In the table there are 80,000 or so clones, 70% to 80% of which are singletons. Source material: PBMCs. These receptors were obtained from a man in his forties in good health and CMV-seronegative.

The chain couples TRBV19 to TRBJ1-1; 7 bases are a match to TRBD1. V trimming: 4 bases; J trimming: 1 base; junction bases outside the gene matches: 6. The CDR3 consists of 15 residues. Germline CDR1 LNHDA, CDR2 SQIVND (reference sequence). CDR3 coding DNA: TGTGCCAGTAGTACGATACAGGGGACGAACACTGAAGCTTTCTTT. Encoded protein: CASSTIQGTNTEAFF. Filled out from reference TRBV19 and TRBJ1-1, the complete variable domain reads DGGITQSPKYLFRKEGQNVTLSCEQNLNHDAMYWYRQDPGQGLRLIYYSQIVNDFQKGDIAEGYSVSREKKESFPLTVTSAQKNPTAFYLCASSTIQGTNTEAFFGQGTRLTVV.

This clone was counted a few times. This chain links TRBV5-6 with TRBJ1-4; tentative D call: TRBD1 (5 bases). V was clipped by 2 bases and J by 8 bases, with 13 bases between them. Per germline, CDR1 SGHDT and CDR2 YYEEEE. The CDR3 contains 14 residues. This CDR3 reads CASSLAGGREKLFF. The DNA of the CDR3 is TGTGCCAGCAGCTTAGCGGGGGGTCGAGAAAAACTGTTTTTT.

The chain joins TRBV7-6 to TRBJ1-3, with 10 positions matching TRBD1. The length of the CDR3 is 18 residues. The V gene end was trimmed by 3 bases and the J gene end by 1 base; junction bases not matched to a gene: 9. Germline values: CDR1 SGHVS, CDR2 FNYEAQ. The CDR3 region is CASSLGQGIPFSGNTIYF. The CDR3 DNA sequence: TGTGCCAGCAGCTTGGGACAGGGGATCCCTTTTTCTGGAAACACCATATATTTT.

This clone was seen a handful of times. V and J are TRBV28 and TRBJ1-1; TRBD1 might be the D (6 bases). The CDR3 is 12 residues long. Germline V lookup: CDR1 MDHEN, CDR2 SYDVKM. V lost 3 bases to trimming and J lost 8 bases, with 10 bases between them. The DNA for the CDR3 is TGTGCCAGCAGTTTCGGCAGGGGCGAAGCTTTCTTT. Translated: CASSFGRGEAFF.

The chain is built from TRBV27 and TRBJ1-2, with unresolved D. The ends were cut back, 7 bases at V and 5 bases at J, with 14 bases in the middle. The CDR3 consists of 13 residues. Germline V CDR1 and CDR2: MNHEY, SMNVEV (reference sequence). The CDR3 here is CASTSWRGYGYTF. The CDR3 region has the DNA TGTGCCAGCACCTCCTGGAGAGGGTATGGCTACACCTTC.

Details on this clone: Compared with germline, one end of the junction differs, possibly owing to a read error. V is TRBV7-9 and J is TRBJ1-2; no firm D call. The length of the CDR3 is 16 residues. CDR1 is SEHNR and CDR2 is FQNEAQ in the germline V gene (reference sequence). The chain's CDR3 is CSSSLFREGRRYGYTF. For the CDR3, the DNA is TGTTCCAGCAGCTTATTCCGGGAGGGAAGGAGGTATGGCTACACCTTC.

The chain couples TRBV5-6 to TRBJ1-3; TRBD1 matches at 10 bases. Trimming removed 4 bases from V and 7 bases from J; junction bases left unmatched: 5. The germline V gene encodes CDR1 SGHDT and CDR2 YYEEEE. The CDR3 runs to 14 residues. DNA of the CDR3: TGTGCCAGCAGCCCAAGGACAGGGGGGAACACCATATATTTT. It translates to CASSPRTGGNTIYF.

V and J are TRBV15 and TRBJ1-5, with unresolved D. The CDR3 consists of 15 residues. The V gene's germline CDR1 is LNHNV and CDR2 YYDKDF (reference sequence). Trimming removed 0 bases at V and 2 bases at J, with 8 bases between. CDR3 residues: CATSRDLAGNQPQHF. Here the CDR3 DNA reads TGTGCCACCAGCAGAGATTTGGCCGGCAATCAGCCCCAGCATTTT.

The chain employs TRBV6-4 and TRBJ2-1, with a tentative D call TRBD2 (6 bases). In germline, CDR1 is MRHNA, CDR2 SNTAGT. Deletions cut 4 bases from V and 6 bases from J, with 16 bases between. The length of the CDR3 is 15 residues. CDR3 region: CASSVEGNGGNEQFF. In DNA form, the CDR3 reads TGTGCCAGCAGTGTCGAGGGTAACGGGGGCAATGAGCAGTTCTTC.

The chain is built from TRBV4-2 and TRBJ2-1, with 8 bases that match TRBD1. Losses at the gene ends were 4 bases for V and 9 bases for J; bases not matched to a gene: 8. The CDR3 length is 14 residues. CDR1 and CDR2 from the germline V gene are LGHNA and YNFKEQ. The chain's CDR3 is CASSPVDREVEQFF. As DNA, the CDR3 is TGTGCCAGCAGCCCCGTGGACAGGGAGGTTGAGCAGTTCTTC.

This clone was counted a single time. V and J are TRBV18 and TRBJ1-6; the D is unclear. The CDR3 totals 14 residues. Trimming took 6 bases from V and 9 from J, leaving 15 bases between them. CDR1 KGHSH and CDR2 LQKENI come from the germline V gene. The CDR3 nucleotides are TGTGCCAGCTCCGTACAGCCCGGGGTTTCACCCCTCCACTTT. The encoded protein is CASSVQPGVSPLHF.

The chain couples TRBV9 to TRBJ2-1, with D possibly matching TRBD1 (6 bases). Trimming removed 0 bases at V and 2 bases at J, with 12 bases between. CDR1 SGDLS and CDR2 YYNGEE come from the germline V gene. The CDR3 runs to 16 residues. CDR3 nucleotide sequence: TGTGCCAGCAGCGTAGATCACAGGGTAACCTACAATGAGCAGTTCTTC. This encodes CASSVDHRVTYNEQFF.